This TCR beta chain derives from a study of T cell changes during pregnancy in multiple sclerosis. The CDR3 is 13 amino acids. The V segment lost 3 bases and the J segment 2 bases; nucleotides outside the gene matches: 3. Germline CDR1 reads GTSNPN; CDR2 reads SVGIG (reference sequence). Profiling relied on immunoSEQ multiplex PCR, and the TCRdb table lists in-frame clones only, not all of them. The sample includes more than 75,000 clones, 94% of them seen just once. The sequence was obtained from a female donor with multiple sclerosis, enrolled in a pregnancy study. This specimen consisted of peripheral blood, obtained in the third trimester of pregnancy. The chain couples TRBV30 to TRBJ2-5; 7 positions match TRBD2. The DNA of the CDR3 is TGTGCCTGGAGGGGAGGGAGGCAAGAGACCCAGTACTTC. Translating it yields CAWRGGRQETQYF.